This entry is about one T cell receptor beta chain. Trimming cost V 5 bases and J 2 bases, with 12 bases left between them. This CDR3 contains 14 residues. Germline V gene sequence: CDR1 SGHNT, CDR2 YYREEE (reference sequence). The data stem from a study of Tregs in tolerant kidney transplant recipients. Mixed chimerism was transient after nonmyeloablative marrow transplants from related graft donors. Method: immunoSEQ multiplex PCR; TCRdb's copy keeps in-frame clones and lacks some. Of about 64,000 clones in the sample, 70% to 90% were seen once. The chain recombines TRBV5-4 with TRBJ2-3, with D possibly matching TRBD1 (6 bases). This clonotype was sampled from a human patient who received a combined kidney and bone marrow transplant. Certain T cells may be donor cells from the graft. Material: CD4+ T cells from blood (PBMCs), obtained 6 months after the transplant. This CDR3 is CASRQGWDTDTQYF. CDR3 DNA: TGTGCCAGCAGACAGGGTTGGGACACAGATACGCAGTATTTT.